Shown below are 20 T cell receptor beta chains from a single sample sequenced in a study of naive and memory T cell subsets. Study-wide findings and caveats: Possibly reflecting memory cells re-expressing CD45RA, a few larger clonotypes occurred in naive repertoires, especially CD8.

For these receptors, no antigen is known. Both TRBC1 and TRBC2 were covered by a beta constant-region primer of two equimolar oligonucleotides. Four rounds of PCR amplified the ligated cDNA using nested alpha and beta constant-region primers plus SP2. TCRdb called the UMI-ligation and nested PCR reads again in MiXCR, with one record for every CDR3 protein. Of about 140,000 distinct CDR3 sequences in the sample, roughly a fifth are singletons; the top ten hold about 0.6%. Sequencing input: naive CD8+ T cells from blood. The receptors were sampled from a human donor in good health.

J is TRBJ2-3 and V is TRBV6-6; 7 nucleotides align to TRBD2. The CDR3 is 16 amino acids. With V trimmed by 2 bases and J by 4 bases, 9 bases remained unmatched. Germline CDR1 is MNHNY and CDR2 is SVGAGI (reference sequence). CDR3 coding DNA: TGTGCCAGCAGTTACCCCGATGAGGCGGGAGCAGATACGCAGTATTTT. Its translation: CASSYPDEAGADTQYF.

This clonotype was seen at least ten times. This chain uses TRBV28 with TRBJ2-7; D may be TRBD1 (5 bases). CDR1 and CDR2 (germline): MDHEN, SYDVKM. The CDR3 has 11 amino acids. Trimming pared 3 bases from V and 6 bases from J, leaving 6 bases between. This CDR3 reads CASSFRGEQYF. The CDR3 bases are TGTGCCAGCAGTTTTAGGGGCGAGCAGTACTTC.

The chain uses TRBV20-1 and TRBJ1-1; D is undetermined. The germline CDR1 and CDR2 sequences are DFQATT and SNEGSKA (reference sequence). With 5 bases removed from V and 2 bases from J, the gap between germline ends came to 9 bases. CDR3 length: 12 residues. In nucleotides, the CDR3 is TGCAGTGCTCTGGAGGGAAACACTGAAGCTTTCTTT. It specifies CSALEGNTEAFF.

The chain is built from TRBV25-1 and TRBJ1-1; D uncertain. Per germline, CDR1 MGHDK and CDR2 SYGVNS. Between the trimmed V and J ends, which lost 3 bases and 4 bases, there was a span of 6 bases. This CDR3 comprises 12 residues. The CDR3 DNA sequence: TGTGCCAGCAGTGAGGTGGCCACTGAAGCTTTCTTT. It codes for CASSEVATEAFF.

This clonotype was seen a few times. The chain is built from TRBV29-1 and TRBJ2-1, with a tentative D call TRBD2 (5 bases). This CDR3 is built from 13 residues. The germline gives CDR1 SQVTM, CDR2 ANQGSEA. V dropped 2 bases and J dropped 7 bases, with 12 bases sitting between them. Written as DNA, the CDR3 is TGCAGCGTTGAAAGGACTCGACAAAATGAGCAGTTCTTC. Translation gives CSVERTRQNEQFF.

This clonotype was picked up a small number of times. The DNA of the CDR3 is TGTGCCAGCAGTGAACGGCAGGGGGCGTACCAAAGGAATGAGCAGTTCTTC. This gives the protein CASSERQGAYQRNEQFF. The chain combines TRBV2 with TRBJ2-1, with 8 bases lining up with TRBD1. Germline values: CDR1 SNHLY, CDR2 FYNNEI. Losses at the gene ends were 2 bases for V and 7 bases for J; bases not matched to a gene: 13. The CDR3 runs to 17 residues. Using reference TRBV2 and TRBJ2-1 for the parts outside the CDR3, the full variable domain is EPEVTQTPSHQVTQMGQEVILRCVPISNHLYFYWYRQILGQKVEFLVSFYNNEISEKSEIFDDQFSVERPDGSNFTLKIRSTKLEDSAMYFCASSERQGAYQRNEQFFGPGTRLTVL.

There are a few counts of this clonotype. V is TRBV4-1 and J is TRBJ2-7, with TRBD2 matching 7 bases. The CDR3 runs 15 residues. Germline lookup yields CDR1 MGHRA and CDR2 YSYEKL. V was pared by 0 bases and J by 7 bases, with 9 bases of the junction left unmatched. CDR3 loop: CASSQDSRGSGEQYF. The DNA for the CDR3 is TGCGCCAGCAGCCAAGATTCGCGGGGGTCGGGGGAGCAGTACTTC.

This clonotype was observed a handful of times. The J gene is TRBJ2-4, the V gene TRBV5-6; 7 nucleotides agree with TRBD1. Germline V gives CDR1 SGHDT, CDR2 YYEEEE. The CDR3 is 16 residues long. J was trimmed by 1 base and V by 4 bases; bases with no gene match: 8. In DNA form, the CDR3 reads TGTGCCAGCAGCCACCGACAGGGCTTGGCCAAAAACATTCAGTACTTC. Protein product: CASSHRQGLAKNIQYF.

The V call is TRBV13, the J call TRBJ1-4, with a weak D call TRBD1 (6 bases). The CDR3 is 15 amino acids. Per germline, CDR1 PRHDT and CDR2 FYEKMQ (reference sequence). Trimming stripped 1 base from V and 8 bases from J, with 14 bases between. CDR3 DNA: TGTGCCAGCAGCTTAGCCGGGACAAGAGGCGAAAAACTGTTTTTT. Translation gives CASSLAGTRGEKLFF.

This clonotype has only a few counts. The chain has TRBV4-3 and TRBJ2-7; TRBD2 matches at 7 bases. The CDR3 length is 15 residues. Germline CDR1 LGHNA, CDR2 YSLEER. With V trimmed by 1 base and J by 4 bases, 7 bases remained unmatched. The CDR3 region is CASSQGLAANYEQYF. CDR3 bases: TGCGCCAGCAGCCAAGGCCTAGCGGCAAATTACGAGCAGTACTTC.

This clonotype was detected only a few times. The CDR3 DNA sequence: TGTGCCAGCAGCCCCGACCAAGAGACCCAGTACTTC. This sequence encodes CASSPDQETQYF. The J gene is TRBJ2-5, the V gene TRBV27; no reliable D call. The germline V and J ends were trimmed by 6 bases and 0 bases, with 5 bases remaining between them. Germline CDR1 reads MNHEY; CDR2 reads SMNVEV (reference sequence). This CDR3 is built from 12 residues.

This clonotype occurred a few times. V is TRBV7-9 and J is TRBJ1-5; D is unresolved. V was shortened by 5 bases and J by 3 bases, with 11 bases between the two germline ends. Germline V gene data show CDR1 as SEHNR and CDR2 as FQNEAQ (reference sequence). This CDR3 region has 14 residues. The CDR3 spells CASSRAGNNQPQHF. Here the CDR3 DNA reads TGTGCCAGCAGCCGTGCCGGGAACAATCAGCCCCAGCATTTT.

This clonotype was recorded only once. Here the CDR3 reads CAWSVVGLDDEQFF. CDR3 DNA sequence: TGTGCCTGGAGTGTGGTGGGGCTGGACGATGAGCAGTTCTTC. The chain recombines TRBV30 with TRBJ2-1, with D possibly being TRBD1 (5 bases). V was cut by 0 bases and J by 8 bases, with 14 bases left in between. Germline CDR1 and CDR2: GTSNPN and SVGIG (reference sequence). There are 14 residues in the CDR3.

The chain has TRBV13 and TRBJ2-7, with a weak D call TRBD1 (5 bases). This CDR3 has 15 residues. Per germline, CDR1 PRHDT and CDR2 FYEKMQ (reference sequence). Trimming removed 0 bases from V and 0 bases from J, with 9 bases in between. DNA of the CDR3: TGTGCCAGCAGCTTAGGAGGGGCCGGCTCCTACGAGCAGTACTTC. Amino acid sequence: CASSLGGAGSYEQYF. Combining the CDR3 with reference TRBV13 and TRBJ2-7 gives the whole variable domain AAGVIQSPRHLIKEKRETATLKCYPIPRHDTVYWYQQGPGQDPQFLISFYEKMQSDKGSIPDRFSAQQFSDYHSELNMSSLELGDSALYFCASSLGGAGSYEQYFGPGTRLTVT.

This sequence joins TRBV10-3 and TRBJ1-5; D remains ambiguous. This CDR3 region has 15 residues. Germline CDR1 is ENHRY and CDR2 is SYGVKD. V was pared by 2 bases and J by 0 bases, with 8 bases between. CDR3 DNA: TGTGCCATCAGTGAGGGTGAGCATAGCAATCAGCCCCAGCATTTT. The encoded protein is CAISEGEHSNQPQHF.

In nucleotides, the CDR3 is TGCAGTGCGCCCGGGCCTTCCACCGCCGAGCAGTACTTC. Its translation is CSAPGPSTAEQYF. The J gene is TRBJ2-7, the V gene TRBV20-1; no clear D. Germline values: CDR1 DFQATT, CDR2 SNEGSKA (reference sequence). The V end was cut by 6 bases, the J end by 6 bases, with 18 bases between. The CDR3 runs 13 residues.

This clonotype was picked up a small number of times. The CDR3 nucleotides are TGTGCCAGCAGTTTCGACAGGGCCTACGAGCAGTACTTC. Translated: CASSFDRAYEQYF. The chain joins TRBV28 to TRBJ2-7; 7 bases are shared with TRBD1. Germline V gene sequence: CDR1 MDHEN, CDR2 SYDVKM. The CDR3 totals 13 residues. J was trimmed by 2 bases and V by 3 bases; bases with no gene match: 1. Full variable domain (remainder filled in from reference TRBV28 and TRBJ2-7): DVKVTQSSRYLVKRTGEKVFLECVQDMDHENMFWYRQDPGLGLRLIYFSYDVKMKEKGDIPEGYSVSREKKERFSLILESASTNQTSMYLCASSFDRAYEQYFGPGTRLTVT.

The chain links TRBV12-3 or TRBV12-4 to TRBJ1-1; D is unclear. The CDR3 totals 16 residues. With 2 bases removed from V and 0 bases from J, the gap between germline ends came to 13 bases. The CDR3, as DNA: TGTGCCAGCAGTTTACTTCCGGGCCGAATGAACACTGAAGCTTTCTTT. Translation gives CASSLLPGRMNTEAFF.

The CDR3 DNA reads TGCGCCAGCAGCCTGGAAGGGGTTGGGAGGGTCATCCACAATGAGCAGTTCTTC. Its translation: CASSLEGVGRVIHNEQFF. This rearrangement joins TRBV5-1 to TRBJ2-1, with TRBD2 matching over 7 bases. The CDR3 consists of 18 residues. The germline V gene has CDR1 SGHRS and CDR2 YFSETQ. Trimming took 4 bases from V and 5 from J; bases not matched to a gene: 18.

The CDR3 nucleotides read TGTGCCAGCAGCGCAGGAACCGGGACTAGCGGGGAGACCCAGTACTTC. Protein: CASSAGTGTSGETQYF. The chain uses TRBV7-9 and TRBJ2-5, with 12 bases aligning to TRBD2. This CDR3 has 16 amino acids. J lost 5 bases, V lost 5 bases, and 9 bases had no gene match. From germline, CDR1 is SEHNR and CDR2 FQNEAQ (reference sequence).